Shown below are 25 T cell receptor beta chains from a single sample sequenced in a study of blood T cell repertoires in COVID-19. Profiling relied on immunoSEQ multiplex PCR, and the TCRdb table lists in-frame clones only, not all of them. The data hold fewer than 150,000 clones, with more than 70% observed a single time. Sequenced sample: peripheral blood. The receptor source for this set is a woman aged 70-85 years who had recovered from COVID-19.

The chain carries TRBV2 and TRBJ1-2, with D possibly TRBD1 on 6 matching bases. The CDR3 totals 13 residues. From germline, CDR1 is SNHLY and CDR2 FYNNEI. V lost 6 bases, J lost 0 bases, and 8 bases lay in between. For the CDR3, the DNA is TGTGCCAGCAGCACAGGGACTAACTATGGCTACACCTTC. It specifies CASSTGTNYGYTF. The whole variable domain, remainder taken from reference TRBV2 and TRBJ1-2, is EPEVTQTPSHQVTQMGQEVILRCVPISNHLYFYWYRQILGQKVEFLVSFYNNEISEKSEIFDDQFSVERPDGSNFTLKIRSTKLEDSAMYFCASSTGTNYGYTFGSGTRLTVV.

V gene TRBV12-3 or TRBV12-4 combines with J gene TRBJ2-7; perhaps TRBD1 as D (6 bases). V lost 1 base, J lost 12 bases, and 10 bases lay in between. This CDR3 is built from 11 residues. CDR3 residues: CASSLGGPGYF. Written as DNA, the CDR3 is TGTGCCAGCAGTTTAGGGGGGCCTGGGTACTTC.

The chain recombines TRBV5-5 with TRBJ2-4; D remains ambiguous. The CDR3 totals 16 residues. From germline, CDR1 is SGHKS and CDR2 YYEKEE (reference sequence). V lost 0 bases and J lost 0, with 10 bases in between. The CDR3: CASSLGASRAKNIQYF. The CDR3 region has the DNA TGTGCCAGCAGCTTGGGGGCAAGCAGAGCCAAAAACATTCAGTACTTC.

The gene calls are TRBV19 and TRBJ2-2; weak D call: TRBD1 (6 bases). Trimming shortened V by 5 bases and J by 2 bases, and 9 bases separated the two germline ends. The germline gives CDR1 LNHDA, CDR2 SQIVND (reference sequence). The CDR3 loop spans 14 amino acids. This CDR3 reads CASSGQFNTGELFF. For the CDR3, the DNA is TGTGCCAGTAGTGGACAGTTCAACACCGGGGAGCTGTTTTTT.

The chain is built from TRBV10-3 and TRBJ1-4, with D uncertain. This CDR3 comprises 13 residues. The germline V and J ends were trimmed by 8 bases and 4 bases, with 11 bases remaining between them. The V gene's germline CDR1 is ENHRY and CDR2 SYGVKD. CDR3 residues: CAISNSLNEKLFF. In DNA, the CDR3 is TGTGCCATCTCGAACTCTCTTAATGAAAAACTGTTTTTT.

In the case of this clone: Here the CDR3 omits its conserved ending phenylalanine or tryptophan, so a read error is the likely source. No DNA is shown, since the ends of the CDR3 on it are uncertain; the CDR3 is the one TCRdb lists. The J gene is TRBJ2-7, the V gene TRBV7-2; TRBD2 is taken as the D call from the table, unchecked against the DNA. Both ends counted, the CDR3 spans 14 residues. Germline CDR1 is SGHTA and CDR2 is FQGNSA. The CDR3 region is CASSLGTSGGLLVL.

This chain uses TRBV7-2 with TRBJ2-5; possibly TRBD2 for D (6 bases). Trimming took off 5 bases at V and 7 bases at J, with 17 bases between the two ends. This CDR3 has 14 residues. Germline V gene data show CDR1 as SGHTA and CDR2 as FQGNSA. The CDR3: CASSKLAPPGTQYF. The CDR3, as DNA: TGTGCCAGCAGCAAGCTAGCGCCCCCCGGGACCCAGTACTTC.

The chain employs TRBV28 and TRBJ1-5, with 12 bases fitting TRBD1. The CDR3 extends over 15 amino acids. V gave up 6 bases and J gave up 6 bases; unmatched junction bases: 6. The germline V gene has CDR1 MDHEN and CDR2 SYDVKM. Here the CDR3 DNA reads TGTGCCAGCAGACTGGGACAGGGGGCTGGTCAGCCCCAGCATTTT. Its protein is CASRLGQGAGQPQHF. The variable domain in full, completed from reference TRBV28 and TRBJ1-5, reads DVKVTQSSRYLVKRTGEKVFLECVQDMDHENMFWYRQDPGLGLRLIYFSYDVKMKEKGDIPEGYSVSREKKERFSLILESASTNQTSMYLCASRLGQGAGQPQHFGDGTRLSIL.

This clone was seen only once. The J gene is TRBJ1-5, the V gene TRBV7-2; 10 positions agree with TRBD1. The CDR3 extends over 15 amino acids. V shed 5 bases, J shed 4 bases, and the junction held 5 bases outside the gene matches. Germline V CDR1 and CDR2: SGHTA, FQGNSA. In DNA form, the CDR3 reads TGTGCCAGCAGCGTGGGACAGGGGTATAATCAGCCCCAGCATTTT. Translated: CASSVGQGYNQPQHF.

The chain has TRBV7-2 and TRBJ2-7; 7 positions agree with TRBD1. Germline V CDR1 and CDR2: SGHTA, FQGNSA. V shed 5 bases and J 5 bases; nucleotides not matched to a gene: 21. The CDR3 length is 18 residues. The CDR3 loop reads CASSLSLRGPLGVNEQYF. The CDR3 DNA reads as TGTGCCAGCAGCCTTAGTTTAAGGGGGCCGTTGGGGGTGAACGAGCAGTACTTC.

V is TRBV5-4 and J is TRBJ2-1, with a possible D match to TRBD1 (6 bases). The CDR3 spans 14 residues. V was shortened by 1 base and J by 6 bases, with 11 bases between the two germline ends. In germline, CDR1 is SGHNT, CDR2 YYREEE (reference sequence). Here the CDR3 reads CASSLRQGSNEQFF. CDR3 sequence (DNA): TGTGCCAGCAGCTTGAGGCAGGGGTCCAATGAGCAGTTCTTC.

The V and J genes are TRBV19 and TRBJ2-2; maybe TRBD2 (5 bases). CDR1 and CDR2 (germline): LNHDA, SQIVND (reference sequence). This CDR3 comprises 16 residues. The germline V and J ends were trimmed by 5 bases and 1 base, with 14 bases remaining between them. The CDR3 spells CASSPRGPQNTGELFF. CDR3 nucleotide sequence: TGTGCCAGTAGTCCCCGCGGGCCCCAGAACACCGGGGAGCTGTTTTTT.

V and J are TRBV7-3 and TRBJ2-3, with 8 bases matching TRBD2. The CDR3 runs to 15 residues. The V segment lost 4 bases and the J segment 0 bases; nucleotides outside the gene matches: 3. CDR1 and CDR2 (germline): SGHTA, FQGTGA. CDR3 in DNA: TGTGCCAGCAGCTCCGGGACTAGTAGCACAGATACGCAGTATTTT. Translating it yields CASSSGTSSTDTQYF.

This clone was seen only once. Within the sample, other DNA sequences also encode this same CDR3. The J gene is TRBJ1-2, the V gene TRBV4-3; D might be TRBD1 (6 bases). The V gene's germline CDR1 is LGHNA and CDR2 YSLEER. The CDR3 loop spans 13 amino acids. V was trimmed by 3 bases and J by 2 bases, leaving 7 bases between them. The CDR3 DNA follows: TGCGCCAGCAGCCAGGACAGAAACTATGGCTACACCTTC. Its translation: CASSQDRNYGYTF.

In regard to this clone: Other DNA sequences within the sample encode an identical CDR3. This chain joins TRBV4-3 and TRBJ2-3, with D possibly matching TRBD1 (5 bases). The V and J ends lost 0 bases and 5 bases respectively, with 9 bases between them. The germline gives CDR1 LGHNA, CDR2 YSLEER. The CDR3 is 14 residues long. CDR3: CASSQDLRGDTQYF. CDR3 nucleotides: TGCGCCAGCAGCCAAGATCTAAGGGGAGATACGCAGTATTTT.

The rearrangement uses TRBV4-1 and TRBJ2-7, with 7 bases matching TRBD2. CDR1 MGHRA and CDR2 YSYEKL come from the germline V gene. The CDR3 is made up of 16 amino acids. The junction had 7 bases not matched to a gene; V was cut back by 2 bases and J by 0 bases. The CDR3 loop is CASSQSTAGTSYEQYF. CDR3 sequence (DNA): TGCGCCAGCAGCCAATCTACAGCGGGAACCTCCTACGAGCAGTACTTC.

The chain has TRBV9 and TRBJ1-3, with D possibly TRBD1 on 6 matching bases. V was trimmed by 3 bases and J by 4 bases, leaving 11 bases between them. Germline V lookup: CDR1 SGDLS, CDR2 YYNGEE. CDR3 length equals 14 residues. CDR3 loop: CASSAGTIGNTIYF. As DNA, the CDR3 is TGTGCCAGCAGCGCAGGGACAATCGGAAACACCATATATTTT. Drawing the rest from reference TRBV9 and TRBJ1-3, the complete variable domain is DSGVTQTPKHLITATGQRVTLRCSPRSGDLSVYWYQQSLDQGLQFLIQYYNGEERAKGNILERFSAQQFPDLHSELNLSSLELGDSALYFCASSAGTIGNTIYFGEGSWLTVV.

The chain couples TRBV14 to TRBJ2-1, with D uncertain. CDR1 and CDR2 from the germline V gene are SGHDN and FVKESK. This CDR3 comprises 14 residues. Trimming took off 2 bases at V and 3 bases at J, with 8 bases between the two ends. The DNA for the CDR3 is TGTGCCAGCAGCCAATCAGGCCACTACAATGAGCAGTTCTTC. It codes for CASSQSGHYNEQFF.

A single count supports this clone. The chain recombines TRBV28 with TRBJ1-2; D may be TRBD1 (6 bases). The CDR3 has 13 amino acids. Germline CDR1 reads MDHEN; CDR2 reads SYDVKM. Between the trimmed V and J ends, which lost 10 bases and 2 bases, there was a span of 14 bases. CDR3 sequence (DNA): TGTGCCACCCTGCCGGGGGGCAACTATGGCTACACCTTC. Its translation: CATLPGGNYGYTF.

The V gene is TRBV28, the J gene TRBJ2-1, with D tentatively TRBD2 (6 bases). This CDR3 spans 11 amino acids. The V end was cut by 6 bases, the J end by 9 bases, with 9 bases between. Germline V CDR1 and CDR2: MDHEN, SYDVKM. DNA of the CDR3: TGTGCCAGCAGGGGGCGGGGTGAGCAGTTCTTC. It yields the protein CASRGRGEQFF.

The chain joins TRBV5-1 to TRBJ2-5; 8 nucleotides match TRBD2. Trimming took 3 bases from V and 1 from J; bases not matched to a gene: 11. Per the germline V gene, CDR1 is SGHRS and CDR2 is YFSETQ. The CDR3 has 17 amino acids. The CDR3 sequence is CASSSSGGSGAQETQYF. For the CDR3, the DNA is TGCGCCAGCAGCTCCTCAGGAGGTAGCGGGGCCCAAGAGACCCAGTACTTC.

V is TRBV18 and J is TRBJ1-2; 7 bases are shared with TRBD1. Germline values: CDR1 KGHSH, CDR2 LQKENI. V was clipped by 3 bases and J by 7 bases; unmatched bases: 8. CDR3 length: 14 amino acids. For the CDR3, the DNA is TGTGCCAGCTCACCTACAGACAGGGAGGCTGGCTACACCTTC. As protein: CASSPTDREAGYTF.

Concerning this clone: At the DNA level, this CDR3 is encoded by other sequences in the same sample as well. The chain is built from TRBV18 and TRBJ1-2; tentative D call: TRBD1 (5 bases). Germline CDR1 is KGHSH and CDR2 is LQKENI. Trimming took off 6 bases at V and 1 base at J, with 9 bases between the two ends. This CDR3 region has 13 residues. In DNA form, the CDR3 reads TGTGCCAGCTCGCCAGACAGTAACTATGGCTACACCTTC. This codes for CASSPDSNYGYTF.

This sequence joins TRBV27 and TRBJ1-1; 7 bases fit TRBD1. The CDR3 sequence is 14 residues long. CDR1 and CDR2 (germline): MNHEY, SMNVEV (reference sequence). Losses at the gene ends were 6 bases for V and 2 bases for J; bases not matched to a gene: 6. CDR3 in amino acids: CASRVRGTNTEAFF. The DNA for the CDR3 is TGTGCCAGCAGGGTCAGGGGGACCAACACTGAAGCTTTCTTT.

The genes are TRBV6-5 and TRBJ2-3; the D gene is possibly TRBD1 (8 bases). CDR1 and CDR2 from the germline V gene are MNHEY and SVGAGI. Trimming pared 5 bases from V and 9 bases from J, leaving 12 bases between. The CDR3 spans 12 residues. The chain's CDR3 is CASSPQGGTQYF. The DNA for the CDR3 is TGTGCCAGCAGTCCACAGGGGGGGACGCAGTATTTT.